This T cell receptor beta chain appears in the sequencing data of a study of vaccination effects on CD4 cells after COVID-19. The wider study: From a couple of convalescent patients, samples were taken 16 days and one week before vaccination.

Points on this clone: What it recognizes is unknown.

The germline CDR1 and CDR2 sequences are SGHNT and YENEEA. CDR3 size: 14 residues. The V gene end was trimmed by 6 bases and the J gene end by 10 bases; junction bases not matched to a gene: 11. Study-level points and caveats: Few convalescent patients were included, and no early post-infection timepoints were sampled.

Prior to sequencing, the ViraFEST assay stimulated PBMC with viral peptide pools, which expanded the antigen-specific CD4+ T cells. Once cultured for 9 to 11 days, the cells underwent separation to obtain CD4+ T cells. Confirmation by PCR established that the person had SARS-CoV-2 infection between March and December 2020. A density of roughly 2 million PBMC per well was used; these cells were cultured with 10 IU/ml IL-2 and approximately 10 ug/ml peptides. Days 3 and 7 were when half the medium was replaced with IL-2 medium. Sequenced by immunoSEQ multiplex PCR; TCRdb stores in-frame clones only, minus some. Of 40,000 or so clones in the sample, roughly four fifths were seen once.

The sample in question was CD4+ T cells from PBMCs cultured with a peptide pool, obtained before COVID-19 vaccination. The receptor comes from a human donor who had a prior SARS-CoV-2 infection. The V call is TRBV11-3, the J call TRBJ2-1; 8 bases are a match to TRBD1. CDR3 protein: CASSPGQAIGEQFF. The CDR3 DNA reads TGTGCCAGCAGTCCGGGACAGGCTATCGGGGAGCAGTTCTTC.